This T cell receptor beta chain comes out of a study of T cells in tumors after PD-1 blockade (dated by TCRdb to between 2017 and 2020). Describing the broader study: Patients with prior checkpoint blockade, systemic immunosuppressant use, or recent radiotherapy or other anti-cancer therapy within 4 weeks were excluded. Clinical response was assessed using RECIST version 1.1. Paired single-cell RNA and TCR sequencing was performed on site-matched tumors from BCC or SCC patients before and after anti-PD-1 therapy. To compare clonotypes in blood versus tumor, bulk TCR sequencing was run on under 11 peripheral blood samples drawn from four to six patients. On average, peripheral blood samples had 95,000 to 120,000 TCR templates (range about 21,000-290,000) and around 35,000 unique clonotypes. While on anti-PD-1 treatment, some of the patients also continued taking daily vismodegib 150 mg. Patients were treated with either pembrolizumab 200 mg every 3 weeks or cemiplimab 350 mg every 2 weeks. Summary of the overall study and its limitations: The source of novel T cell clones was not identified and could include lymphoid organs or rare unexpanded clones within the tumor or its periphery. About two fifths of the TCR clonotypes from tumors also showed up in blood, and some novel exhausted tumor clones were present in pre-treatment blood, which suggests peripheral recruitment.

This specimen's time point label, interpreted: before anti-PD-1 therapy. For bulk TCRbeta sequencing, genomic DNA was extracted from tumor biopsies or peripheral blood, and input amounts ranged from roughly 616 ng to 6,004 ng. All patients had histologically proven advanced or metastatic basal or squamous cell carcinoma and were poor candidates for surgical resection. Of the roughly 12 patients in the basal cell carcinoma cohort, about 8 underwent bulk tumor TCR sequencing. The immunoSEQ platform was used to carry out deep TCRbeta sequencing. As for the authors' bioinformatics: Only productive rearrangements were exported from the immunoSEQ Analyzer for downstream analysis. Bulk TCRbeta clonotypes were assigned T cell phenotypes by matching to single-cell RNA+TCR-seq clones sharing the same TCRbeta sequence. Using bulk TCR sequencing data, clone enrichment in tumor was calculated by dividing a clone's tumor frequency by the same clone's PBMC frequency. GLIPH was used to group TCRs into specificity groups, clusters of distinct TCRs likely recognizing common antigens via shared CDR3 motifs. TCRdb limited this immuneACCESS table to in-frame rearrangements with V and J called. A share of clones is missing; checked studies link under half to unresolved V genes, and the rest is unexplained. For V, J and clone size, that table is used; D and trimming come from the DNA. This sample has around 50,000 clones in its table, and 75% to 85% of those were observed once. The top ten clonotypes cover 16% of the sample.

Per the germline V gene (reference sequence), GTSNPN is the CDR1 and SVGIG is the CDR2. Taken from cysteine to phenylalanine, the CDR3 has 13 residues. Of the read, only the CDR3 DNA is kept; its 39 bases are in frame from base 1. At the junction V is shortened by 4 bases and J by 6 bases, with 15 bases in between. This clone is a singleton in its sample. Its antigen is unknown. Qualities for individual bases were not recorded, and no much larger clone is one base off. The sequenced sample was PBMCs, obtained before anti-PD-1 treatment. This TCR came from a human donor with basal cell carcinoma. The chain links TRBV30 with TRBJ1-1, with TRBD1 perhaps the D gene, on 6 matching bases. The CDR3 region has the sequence CAWNRASGAEAFF. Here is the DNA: TGTGCCTGGAACAGGGCGTCAGGGGCTGAAGCTTTCTTT.